Presented here are 22 T cell receptor beta chains from one specimen sequenced in a study of T cells in Graves' hyperthyroidism and ophthalmopathy. Amplification yielded TCR beta CDR3 regions, with RNA transcripts as the source. When the TCR CDR3 underwent first-round RT-PCR, the HTBI primer set was used. From the multiplex PCR reads, TCRdb called clonotypes with MiXCR, one entry per CDR3 protein. Here the sample spans some 770,000 distinct CDR3 sequences, about 16% being singletons. The sequencing sample was made of blood. The source of these receptors is a man between 18 and 29 years old with Graves' hyperthyroidism.

This clonotype was detected a few times. The gene calls are TRBV20-1 and TRBJ1-1; D is uncertain. The CDR3 is made up of 13 amino acids. In germline, CDR1 is DFQATT, CDR2 SNEGSKA (reference sequence). The V and J ends lost 0 bases and 2 bases respectively, with 7 bases between them. The CDR3 nucleotides are TGCAGTGCTAGAGATTGGTTTAACACTGAAGCTTTCTTT. Translating gives CSARDWFNTEAFF.

The chain uses TRBV9 and TRBJ2-3; tentative D call: TRBD2 (5 bases). V was cut by 4 bases and J by 6 bases, with 12 bases left in between. This CDR3 is 13 amino acids long. Germline CDR1 is SGDLS and CDR2 is YYNGEE. DNA for the CDR3: TGTGCCAGCAGCAATCTCTTAGCGGATACGCAGTATTTT. Translating gives CASSNLLADTQYF.

This clonotype was counted at least ten times. The chain uses TRBV2 and TRBJ1-2; D remains ambiguous. CDR1 is SNHLY, CDR2 FYNNEI, per germline. Trimming shortened V by 3 bases and J by 6 bases, and 11 bases separated the two germline ends. This CDR3 has 13 amino acids. CDR3 in DNA: TGTGCCAGCAGTGATCAGGACGAAAATGGCTACACCTTC. Its protein is CASSDQDENGYTF.

This clonotype appeared many times. This chain uses TRBV28 with TRBJ1-5, with D perhaps matching TRBD1 (5 bases). V was trimmed by 3 bases and J by 7 bases, leaving 10 bases between them. The length of the CDR3 is 13 residues. The V gene's germline CDR1 is MDHEN and CDR2 SYDVKM. The CDR3 DNA is TGTGCCAGCAGTTTCGTCCAGGGACAGCCCCAGCATTTT. Its protein is CASSFVQGQPQHF.

The chain links TRBV18 to TRBJ2-1, with a tentative D call TRBD2 (6 bases). Germline CDR1 and CDR2: KGHSH and LQKENI. The CDR3 runs 16 residues. Trimming took 0 bases from V and 2 from J, leaving 11 bases between them. The CDR3 coding sequence is TGTGCCAGCTCACCACCCAGGGACTCACCCTACAATGAGCAGTTCTTC. This gives the protein CASSPPRDSPYNEQFF.

This clonotype was seen ten or more times. The V gene is TRBV11-2, the J gene TRBJ2-7; D remains unclear. CDR3 length: 14 residues. Germline V gives CDR1 SGHAT, CDR2 FQNNGV. Deletions cut 5 bases from V and 0 bases from J, with 11 bases between. The CDR3 spells CASSADWSSYEQYF. The CDR3 DNA sequence: TGTGCCAGCAGCGCCGACTGGAGCTCCTACGAGCAGTACTTC.

The DNA of the CDR3 is TGTGCCAGCAGCGTAGGCAGGGTGGGTGAGACCCAGTACTTC. Protein sequence: CASSVGRVGETQYF. V usage is TRBV9 and J usage is TRBJ2-5; maybe TRBD1 (5 bases). The CDR3 is made up of 14 amino acids. Deletions cut 0 bases from V and 5 bases from J, with 11 bases between. Germline CDR1 SGDLS, CDR2 YYNGEE.

This chain uses TRBV19 with TRBJ2-2, with 9 bases lining up with TRBD1. The trim removed 10 bases at V and 4 bases at J, leaving 10 bases unmatched. Germline CDR1 is LNHDA and CDR2 is SQIVND (reference sequence). The CDR3 is made up of 15 amino acids. The CDR3 sequence is CATDPGQGSTGELFF. The CDR3 DNA follows: TGTGCCACTGATCCGGGACAGGGAAGCACCGGGGAGCTGTTTTTT.

This clonotype has a handful of counts. The chain has TRBV28 and TRBJ1-3, with D perhaps TRBD1 (5 bases). This CDR3 is 15 amino acids long. The V end was cut by 4 bases, the J end by 2 bases, with 12 bases between. Germline assignment: CDR1 MDHEN and CDR2 SYDVKM. CDR3 loop: CASSYGGGAGNTIYF. CDR3 nucleotides: TGTGCCAGCAGTTACGGGGGAGGGGCTGGAAACACCATATATTTT.

This chain uses TRBV9 with TRBJ1-3; the D gene is possibly TRBD1 (5 bases). This CDR3 comprises 16 residues. Trimming stripped 0 bases from V and 0 bases from J, with 10 bases between. Germline CDR1 SGDLS, CDR2 YYNGEE. In DNA, the CDR3 is TGTGCCAGCAGCGTAGCCCCCGGGGGCTCTGGAAACACCATATATTTT. As protein: CASSVAPGGSGNTIYF. The full variable domain, rest sourced from reference TRBV9 and TRBJ1-3, is DSGVTQTPKHLITATGQRVTLRCSPRSGDLSVYWYQQSLDQGLQFLIQYYNGEERAKGNILERFSAQQFPDLHSELNLSSLELGDSALYFCASSVAPGGSGNTIYFGEGSWLTVV.

The table lists this clonotype with a few counts. An end of the junction does not agree with germline; a read error may underlie this. The chain recombines TRBV7-6 with TRBJ2-5, with D maybe TRBD1 (6 bases). The CDR3 length is 14 residues. Germline V CDR1 and CDR2: SGHVS, FNYEAQ. CDR3 residues: CASNLQGWGETQYF. CDR3 bases: TGTGCAAGCAATCTACAGGGTTGGGGGGAGACCCAGTACTTC.

The V call is TRBV29-1, the J call TRBJ2-5; D gene ambiguous. There are 14 residues in the CDR3. Germline V gene sequence: CDR1 SQVTM, CDR2 ANQGSEA. V was pared by 7 bases and J by 2 bases, with 17 bases between. The CDR3 DNA follows: TGCAGCGCCTCCGACCTGATATTACAAGAGACCCAGTACTTC. Translated: CSASDLILQETQYF.

Many counts were recorded for this clonotype. V and J are TRBV5-5 and TRBJ2-1; possible D gene TRBD2, 5 bases. V lost 1 base to trimming and J lost 6 bases, with 14 bases between them. Germline lookup yields CDR1 SGHKS and CDR2 YYEKEE (reference sequence). CDR3 size: 15 residues. The CDR3 sequence is CASSLIPLGSNEQFF. The DNA for the CDR3 is TGTGCCAGCAGCTTGATCCCCTTAGGGAGCAATGAGCAGTTCTTC.

This clonotype was observed a few times. This chain uses TRBV18 with TRBJ1-1, with no clear D. The CDR3 contains 15 residues. The germline gives CDR1 KGHSH, CDR2 LQKENI. V lost 2 bases and J 2 bases, leaving 12 bases between the germline ends. In nucleotides, the CDR3 is TGTGCCAGCTCACCAGCGCCCCGGGGTAACACTGAAGCTTTCTTT. This codes for CASSPAPRGNTEAFF.

Ten or more counts support this clonotype. The V call is TRBV2, the J call TRBJ2-5; 8 positions agree with TRBD1. The germline CDR1 and CDR2 sequences are SNHLY and FYNNEI. The J segment lost 4 bases and the V segment lost 10 bases, leaving 5 bases of the junction unmatched. This CDR3 spans 12 amino acids. In DNA, the CDR3 is TGTGCCAACGGACAGGGACGAGAGACCCAGTACTTC. This sequence encodes CANGQGRETQYF.

This clonotype was detected once. In DNA, the CDR3 is TGCGCCAGCAGCCGACCCGGTAGTCAGTATAGCAATCAGCCCCAGCATTTT. It codes for CASSRPGSQYSNQPQHF. The chain carries TRBV4-1 and TRBJ1-5; D is unresolved. In germline, CDR1 is MGHRA, CDR2 YSYEKL. The CDR3 totals 17 residues. V was pared by 4 bases and J by 0 bases, with 16 bases between.

This clonotype was picked up many times. The rearrangement uses TRBV2 and TRBJ1-1; 11 nucleotides align to TRBD1. With V trimmed by 6 bases and J by 4 bases, 10 bases remained unmatched. The CDR3 covers 16 residues. In germline, CDR1 is SNHLY, CDR2 FYNNEI. The CDR3, as DNA: TGTGCCAGCAGCCCCGGACAGGGGGCTTCATCCACTGAAGCTTTCTTT. This translates into CASSPGQGASSTEAFF.

This clonotype was observed at least ten times. V gene TRBV30 combines with J gene TRBJ2-7; D is perhaps TRBD1 or TRBD2 (6 bases each). The V end lost 3 bases, the J end lost 4 bases, and 13 bases lay between the germline ends. Germline CDR1 is GTSNPN and CDR2 is SVGIG (reference sequence). The CDR3 contains 13 residues. The CDR3 is CAWRNGGPYEQYF. CDR3 sequence (DNA): TGTGCCTGGAGAAATGGGGGGCCATACGAGCAGTACTTC.

This clonotype was seen many times. The CDR3 DNA is TGTGCCAGCTCGGCGGGGTACGAGCAGTACTTC. Translated: CASSAGYEQYF. The rearrangement links TRBV28 to TRBJ2-7, with a weak D call TRBD2 (6 bases). Looked up from germline, CDR1 is MDHEN and CDR2 is SYDVKM. V dropped 8 bases and J dropped 4 bases, with 9 bases sitting between them. The CDR3 is made up of 11 amino acids.

This clonotype was detected only a few times. The chain recombines TRBV27 with TRBJ2-2, with 9 bases identical to TRBD2. The CDR3 sequence is 17 residues long. Per the germline V gene, CDR1 is MNHEY and CDR2 is SMNVEV (reference sequence). The V and J ends lost 0 bases and 0 bases, in that order; junction bases with no gene match: 2. This CDR3 reads CASSLSLAGTNTGELFF. CDR3 DNA: TGTGCCAGCAGTTTATCACTAGCGGGCACGAACACCGGGGAGCTGTTTTTT.

The chain is built from TRBV7-8 and TRBJ1-6; TRBD1 is a possible D gene (5 bases). The CDR3 loop spans 14 amino acids. Trimming cost V 5 bases and J 9 bases, with 14 bases left between them. The germline V gene has CDR1 SGHVS and CDR2 FQNEAQ. In DNA form, the CDR3 reads TGTGCCAGCAGCCCCGAGAGGGGAAGTTCACCCCTCCACTTT. It codes for CASSPERGSSPLHF. The whole variable domain, filled in from reference TRBV7-8 and TRBJ1-6, reads GAGVSQSPRYKVAKRGQDVALRCDPISGHVSLFWYQQALGQGPEFLTYFQNEAQLDKSGLPSDRFFAERPEGSVSTLKIQRTQQEDSAVYLCASSPERGSSPLHFGNGTRLTVT.

The chain is built from TRBV20-1 and TRBJ1-3, with D unclear. Per germline, CDR1 DFQATT and CDR2 SNEGSKA (reference sequence). V lost 0 bases, J lost 2 bases, and 8 bases lay in between. The length of the CDR3 is 14 residues. The CDR3 reads CSARDLETGNTIYF. CDR3 bases: TGCAGTGCTAGAGATCTTGAAACTGGAAACACCATATATTTT.